This T cell receptor beta chain is drawn from a study of control samples from healthy donors and cancer patients. TCRdb's copy holds only in-frame clones and misses some; the assay was immunoSEQ multiplex PCR. The table records 50,000 or so clones, 90% to 95% of them present only once. This CDR3 is 15 amino acids long. Germline V CDR1 and CDR2: MDHEN, SYDVKM. Trimming took 3 bases from V and 6 from J; bases not matched to a gene: 5. The sequence derives from a man under 40 in good health. J is TRBJ2-1 and V is TRBV28; 10 bases map to TRBD2. What was sequenced was blood. CDR3 loop: CASSFLAGALNEQFF. CDR3 nucleotides: TGTGCCAGCAGTTTTCTAGCGGGAGCGCTCAATGAGCAGTTCTTC.